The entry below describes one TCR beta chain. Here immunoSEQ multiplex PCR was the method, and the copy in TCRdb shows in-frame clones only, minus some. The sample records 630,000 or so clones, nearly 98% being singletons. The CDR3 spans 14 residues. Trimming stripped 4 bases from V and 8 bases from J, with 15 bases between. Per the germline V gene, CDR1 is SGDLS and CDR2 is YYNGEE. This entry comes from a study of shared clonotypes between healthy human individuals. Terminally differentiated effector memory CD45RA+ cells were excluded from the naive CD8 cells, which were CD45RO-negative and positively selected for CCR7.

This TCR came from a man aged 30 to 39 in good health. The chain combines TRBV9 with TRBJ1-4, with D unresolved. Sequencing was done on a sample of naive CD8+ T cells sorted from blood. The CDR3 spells CASSFNGGREKLFF. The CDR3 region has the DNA TGTGCCAGCAGCTTCAACGGAGGGAGGGAAAAACTGTTTTTT.